These T cell receptor beta chains were read from a single sample in a study of early stage breast cancer tumors. TCRdb keeps only in-frame clones here, not all; method: immunoSEQ multiplex PCR. The repertoire holds 10,000 to 11,000 clones, 70% to 80% seen once, with roughly 14% in the top ten. Material: breast tumor tissue. These receptor sequences come from a person aged 65-85 years with breast cancer. CDR3s include the opening cysteine and the closing phenylalanine or tryptophan. Rows give clone size only sometimes, using once, few, many, or a class for an expanded clone.

clone_size	v_call	j_call	cdr3_aa
few	TRBV27	TRBJ2-5	CASTNRGGQETQYF
NA	TRBV4-1	TRBJ2-1	CASSRDPTGSYNEQFF
NA	TRBV30	TRBJ2-7	CAWSAGHTYEQYF
NA	TRBV4-2	TRBJ2-1	CASSQNLLAGINEQFF
NA	TRBV4-1	TRBJ2-1	CASSQAGGDYFEQFF
NA	TRBV6-1	TRBJ2-1	CASREFGRETSGLAIYSEQFF
NA	TRBV12-5	TRBJ1-6	CASGLPHGGLYNSPLHF
NA	TRBV4-1	TRBJ2-7	CASSQPPGSSGAYEQYF
once	TRBV7-9	TRBJ2-4	CASSAYSQGADIQYF
few	TRBV4-3	TRBJ1-2	CASSQGYGEANYGYTF
NA	TRBV11-2	TRBJ2-3	CASSSPSTGDTQYF
NA	TRBV5-6	TRBJ1-2	CASSFKTAGGKGYTF
NA	TRBV21-1	TRBJ2-5	CASSKLGGDQETQYF
NA	TRBV10-3	TRBJ2-7	CATLRGTPYEQYF
NA	TRBV7-7	TRBJ2-2	CASSDRWQGHTGELFF
NA	TRBV11-2	TRBJ2-5	CASSFLKGGPGGETQYF
NA	TRBV5-8	TRBJ2-7	CASSDGTGIIEQYF
NA	TRBV28	TRBJ2-2	CASSSYRGTGELFF
once	TRBV7-2	TRBJ1-5	CASSFPGQGGPQHF
NA	TRBV5-1	TRBJ2-5	CASSLVKATGQETQYF
NA	TRBV11-3	TRBJ2-3	CASSRGTSGRTDTQYF
NA	TRBV4-2	TRBJ1-1	CASSQELRAGRTEAFF
NA	TRBV7-6	TRBJ2-3	CASSLAPLAGGQDTQYF
NA	TRBV19	TRBJ2-3	CASSIGLGDDTQYF
NA	TRBV5-1	TRBJ2-7	CASSLLGTSGRSSYEQYF
NA	TRBV6-5	TRBJ1-3	CASSYERYSGNTIYF
few	TRBV7-9	TRBJ1-5	CASRTGSQPQHF
NA	TRBV6-5	TRBJ2-7	CASSYRQGSRGGGQYF
NA	TRBV29-1	TRBJ1-2	CSVERQGPYGYTF
NA	TRBV6-5	TRBJ2-3	CASGTGHTDTQYF
NA	TRBV4-1	TRBJ2-7	CASSQGWTNSYEQYF
NA	TRBV4-2	TRBJ1-2	CASSQDKGTAHNYGYTF
few	TRBV30	TRBJ1-1	CAFRRVTEAFF
NA	TRBV30	TRBJ2-6	CAWSVIGQVSGANVLTF
NA	TRBV6-6	TRBJ1-2	CASSFTRVARDYGYTF
few	TRBV19	TRBJ1-2	CARREDNYGYTF
NA	TRBV5-8	TRBJ2-7	CASQGLPYEQYF
NA	TRBV7-9	TRBJ1-2	CASSLQVINYGYTF
few	TRBV6-5	TRBJ1-3	CASRTGASGNTIYF
NA	TRBV19	TRBJ1-6	CASSIQGGNSPLHF
NA	TRBV5-1	TRBJ1-2	CASSLEGGPNYGYTF
NA	TRBV11-2	TRBJ2-5	CASSRTTGAVKTQYF
NA	TRBV4-2	TRBJ2-5	CASSPTGLSSRGTQYF
NA	TRBV7-9	TRBJ2-5	CASSFFDREETQYF
NA	TRBV7-2	TRBJ1-3	CASSPTGGISGNTIYF
NA	TRBV5-1	TRBJ2-5	CASSLDQETQYF
few	TRBV10-3	TRBJ1-2	CAINDPTGQGASGYTF